One sample yielded the 16 T cell receptor beta chains listed below, sequenced in a study of regulatory T cells in long-lasting Graves disease (dated by TCRdb to about 2021). The sample's time point label, in plain terms: newly diagnosed GD, antithyroid drugs for less than 3 months. RNA was extracted from PBMCs in TRIzol for both TCR sequencing and RNA sequencing. The protocol used for the library was multiplex PCR. These reads were obtained on an Illumina HiSeq 4000. iRepertoire HTBI primers and Arm-PCR amplification of CDR3 regions were used to construct TCR beta libraries. TCRdb trimmed public reads at Q25 via fastp, called clones via MiXCR and kept in-frame beta chains. Each entry is one CDR3 protein sequence, shown with its most common DNA and genes. The sample table records hundreds of thousands of distinct CDR3 sequences; roughly 17% of these occur just once. The ten largest account for less than 35% of the sample.

These data also formed part of another study, on T cells in Graves' hyperthyroidism and ophthalmopathy.

The sequences come from peripheral blood mononuclear cells (PBMCs), collected at new diagnosis, from a patient treated with antithyroid drugs. Receptors originate from a man aged 40-49 years with Graves disease. Donor details come from another sample of the same person, matched by shared clones.

The rearrangement uses TRBV7-9 and TRBJ2-1, with 10 bases matching TRBD1. The germline CDR1 and CDR2 sequences are SEHNR and FQNEAQ (reference sequence). Germline trimming cut 5 bases from V and 8 bases from J; bases unmatched to any gene: 6. The CDR3 has 14 amino acids. CDR3 protein: CASSPGTGVYEQFF. CDR3 in DNA: TGTGCCAGCAGCCCCGGGACAGGGGTGTATGAGCAGTTCTTC.

This clonotype occurred a few times. The chain employs TRBV29-1 and TRBJ2-3; 8 nucleotides align to TRBD2. This CDR3 has 16 residues. CDR1 SQVTM and CDR2 ANQGSEA come from the germline V gene. J gave up 4 bases and V 1 base, and 10 bases lay outside the gene matches. The CDR3 DNA reads TGCAGCGTTGAAGTATCCGGGGGCGGGAGGTCAGATACGCAGTATTTT. This encodes CSVEVSGGGRSDTQYF.

This clonotype was observed at least ten times. The junction departs from the called germline gene at one end, perhaps through a read error. This rearrangement joins TRBV5-1 to TRBJ2-3; no definite D call. The CDR3 has 12 amino acids. Germline CDR1 reads SGHRS; CDR2 reads YFSETQ. For the CDR3, the DNA is TGTGCCAGCAGCCTCTTTTTAGATACGCAGTATTTT. Translating it yields CASSLFLDTQYF. Full variable domain (remainder filled in from reference TRBV5-1 and TRBJ2-3): KAGVTQTPRYLIKTRGQQVTLSCSPISGHRSVSWYQQTPGQGLQFLFEYFSETQRNKGNFPGRFSGRQFSNSRSEMNVSTLELGDSALYLCASSLFLDTQYFGPGTRLTVL.

The chain joins TRBV28 to TRBJ2-7; 14 bases are a match to TRBD2. This CDR3 comprises 16 residues. With V trimmed by 9 bases and J by 3 bases, 10 bases remained unmatched. Germline-derived CDR1 and CDR2 are MDHEN and SYDVKM. DNA for the CDR3: TGTGCCAGTAAGCCGGGACTAGCGGGGGCCCGCTACGAGCAGTACTTC. Residues: CASKPGLAGARYEQYF.

This clonotype was seen a few times. This chain joins TRBV10-3 and TRBJ1-2, with 9 positions matching TRBD1. Germline-derived CDR1 and CDR2 are ENHRY and SYGVKD. V lost 1 base, J lost 8 bases, and 14 bases stayed unmatched. The CDR3 has 17 amino acids. DNA for the CDR3: TGTGCCATCAGTGAGTTGAATACAGGGGGCGCCGGTAAGGGCTACACCTTC. Translation gives CAISELNTGGAGKGYTF.

This clonotype was seen ten or more times. The chain recombines TRBV6-5 with TRBJ1-4, with D unclear. V was shortened by 3 bases and J by 5 bases, with 16 bases between the two germline ends. Germline V gives CDR1 MNHEY, CDR2 SVGAGI. The CDR3 is 16 residues long. CDR3 sequence: CASSYSFGRMNEKLFF. Here the CDR3 DNA reads TGTGCCAGCAGTTATTCTTTTGGGAGGATGAATGAAAAACTGTTTTTT.

This chain uses TRBV5-1 with TRBJ1-2; D is unclear. There are 13 residues in the CDR3. CDR1 is SGHRS and CDR2 is YFSETQ in the germline V gene. The V end was cut by 5 bases, the J end by 0 bases, with 8 bases between. DNA of the CDR3: TGCGCCAGCAGGGCGGAAACTAACTATGGCTACACCTTC. The encoded protein is CASRAETNYGYTF.

The chain employs TRBV6-1 and TRBJ2-7, with a possible D match to TRBD2 (5 bases). The CDR3 is made up of 14 amino acids. Looked up from germline, CDR1 is MNHNS and CDR2 is SASEGT. Between the trimmed V and J ends, which lost 1 base and 0 bases, there was a span of 7 bases. CDR3 sequence reads: CASSEEEVSYEQYF. In DNA form, the CDR3 reads TGTGCCAGCAGTGAAGAGGAGGTCTCCTACGAGCAGTACTTC.

The V gene is TRBV9, the J gene TRBJ2-1, with 8 bases aligning to TRBD2. V lost 0 bases, J lost 4 bases, and 6 bases stayed unmatched. Germline values: CDR1 SGDLS, CDR2 YYNGEE. This CDR3 spans 16 amino acids. The CDR3: CASSVAGGLLYNEQFF. The CDR3 nucleotides are TGTGCCAGCAGCGTAGCGGGGGGGCTATTGTACAATGAGCAGTTCTTC.

This clonotype was counted ten times or more. The chain has TRBV4-3 and TRBJ1-5; D unresolved. CDR1 is LGHNA and CDR2 is YSLEER in the germline V gene. The CDR3 length is 14 residues. V dropped 0 bases and J dropped 6 bases, with 9 bases sitting between them. The CDR3 bases are TGCGCCAGCAGCCAAGACTCAAAGGGTCAGCCCCAGCATTTT. Its protein product is CASSQDSKGQPQHF.

This clonotype has a count of ten or more. J is TRBJ2-1 and V is TRBV20-1; 7 nucleotides align to TRBD1. The J segment lost 6 bases and the V segment lost 0 bases, leaving 5 bases of the junction unmatched. The V gene's germline CDR1 is DFQATT and CDR2 SNEGSKA (reference sequence). The CDR3 has 14 amino acids. DNA for the CDR3: TGCAGTGCTAGAGACAGACAGGGTTTCAATGAGCAGTTCTTC. The encoded protein is CSARDRQGFNEQFF.

In this sample, this clonotype turned up many times. The chain carries TRBV2 and TRBJ1-6, with unresolved D. V was trimmed by 2 bases and J by 8 bases, leaving 19 bases between them. The CDR3 length is 17 residues. Germline CDR1 is SNHLY and CDR2 is FYNNEI. The CDR3 here is CASSELPLQRAHSPLHF. CDR3 nucleotides: TGTGCCAGCAGTGAACTACCTCTACAGCGGGCACATTCACCCCTCCACTTT. Based on the CDR3 plus reference TRBV2 and TRBJ1-6, the full variable domain is EPEVTQTPSHQVTQMGQEVILRCVPISNHLYFYWYRQILGQKVEFLVSFYNNEISEKSEIFDDQFSVERPDGSNFTLKIRSTKLEDSAMYFCASSELPLQRAHSPLHFGNGTRLTVT.

Note on this clonotype: A much larger clone lies one base from this, so it may be a read error. This chain uses TRBV6-2 or TRBV6-3 with TRBJ2-5; 7 positions agree with TRBD1. V trimming: 5 bases; J trimming: 0 bases; junction bases outside the gene matches: 3. The CDR3 loop spans 14 amino acids. Germline CDR1 reads MNHEY; CDR2 reads SVGEGT. This CDR3 reads CASSPGQHQETQYF. In DNA form, the CDR3 reads TGTGCCAGCAGTCCGGGACAGCACCAAGAGACCCAGTACTTC.

This clonotype has a count of ten or more. The V gene is TRBV7-3, the J gene TRBJ2-3, with D possibly being TRBD1 or TRBD2 (5 bases each). With 5 bases removed from V and 2 bases from J, the gap between germline ends came to 11 bases. This CDR3 is built from 14 residues. Germline V gene lookup returns CDR1 SGHTA and CDR2 FQGTGA. CDR3 loop: CASSETGTTDTQYF. The CDR3 coding sequence is TGTGCCAGCAGCGAGACCGGGACCACAGATACGCAGTATTTT.

This clonotype was counted ten times or more. The chain couples TRBV20-1 to TRBJ2-1, with 7 bases fitting TRBD2. CDR1 is DFQATT and CDR2 is SNEGSKA in the germline V gene (reference sequence). Trimming took 0 bases from V and 0 from J; bases not matched to a gene: 8. The CDR3 sequence is 17 residues long. The CDR3 sequence: CSARDLTGGSSYNEQFF. CDR3 nucleotides: TGCAGTGCTAGAGATTTAACGGGCGGGAGCTCCTACAATGAGCAGTTCTTC.

The chain joins TRBV10-3 to TRBJ2-3; 12 nucleotides align to TRBD2. J lost 6 bases, V lost 2 bases, and 6 bases had no gene match. The germline V gene encodes CDR1 ENHRY and CDR2 SYGVKD. CDR3 length: 16 amino acids. CDR3 sequence (DNA): TGTGCCATCAGTGAGAGACTAGCGGGGGCCGGGGATACGCAGTATTTT. Translated, it gives CAISERLAGAGDTQYF.